The entry that follows covers one TCR beta chain sequence. Germline V lookup: CDR1 LNHDA, CDR2 SQIVND (reference sequence). This CDR3 has 14 amino acids. V lost 4 bases and J lost 1, with 10 bases in between. These data are taken from a study of control samples from healthy donors and cancer patients. Sequencing used immunoSEQ multiplex PCR; TCRdb keeps in-frame clones, though not all of them. The table shows approximately 100,000 clones, with roughly 89% occurring only once. Material: blood. The rearrangement links TRBV19 to TRBJ2-5, with D perhaps matching TRBD1 (6 bases). This receptor was identified in a human donor in good health. The donor label of this sample is uncertain. The CDR3 here is CASSRGQRQETQYF. CDR3 coding DNA: TGTGCCAGTAGTAGAGGACAGCGCCAAGAGACCCAGTACTTC.